The 9 T cell receptor beta chains in this list originate from one sample, sequenced in a study of OX40 agonist ivuxolimab in advanced cancers. The protocol used for the library was the immunoSEQ multiplex PCR assay. TCRdb mirrors the immuneACCESS table, restricted to in-frame sequences. Some clones are absent from its copies; in checked studies, under half trace to an unresolved V gene, and the reason for the others is unknown. The sample includes under 85,000 clones, with over 75% observed a single time. In total, the top ten clones hold roughly 3.1% of the sample. Sample: CD4+ or CD8+ T cells sorted from blood, taken in a trial of the OX40 agonist ivuxolimab. These receptors all stem from an adult with an advanced solid tumor such as melanoma, head and neck, liver or kidney cancer.

V usage is TRBV23-1 and J usage is TRBJ2-1; the match to TRBD2 covers 8 bases. TRBV23-1 is noted as an ORF with a role that remains uncertain. Losses at the gene ends were 1 base for V and 6 bases for J; bases not matched to a gene: 14. The CDR3 spans 18 residues. The CDR3 bases are TGCGCCAGCAGTCAATATTTTTGCGGGGGGCGCCCCGGCAATGAGCAGTTCTTC. Amino acid sequence: CASSQYFCGGRPGNEQFF.

The rearrangement links TRBV6-1 to TRBJ1-4; D is unclear. Germline values: CDR1 MNHNS, CDR2 SASEGT. V lost 7 bases and J 2 bases, leaving 8 bases between the germline ends. The length of the CDR3 is 13 residues. The DNA of the CDR3 is TGTGCCAGCATAAGGAGGACTAATGAAAAACTGTTTTTT. Its protein is CASIRRTNEKLFF.

The chain couples TRBV6-1 to TRBJ2-5, with a weak D call TRBD1 (5 bases). Trimming removed 2 bases at V and 2 bases at J, with 6 bases between. This CDR3 region has 13 residues. Germline V CDR1 and CDR2: MNHNS, SASEGT. The CDR3 nucleotides read TGTGCCAGCAGTGAAAGACAGCAAGAGACCCAGTACTTC. Its translation is CASSERQQETQYF.

V and J are TRBV13 and TRBJ1-1; possibly TRBD1 for D (5 bases). The CDR3 has 16 residues. Germline V gene data show CDR1 as PRHDT and CDR2 as FYEKMQ (reference sequence). The V and J ends lost 2 bases and 6 bases respectively, with 19 bases between them. The CDR3 DNA reads TGTGCCAGCAGCTTATGGCGGGGCGACGACACACCTGAAGCTTTCTTT. This encodes CASSLWRGDDTPEAFF.

The count of this clone is one. V is TRBV6-4 and J is TRBJ2-3; D possibly corresponds to TRBD2 (7 bases). Germline-derived CDR1 and CDR2 are MRHNA and SNTAGT. V was pared by 2 bases and J by 4 bases, with 10 bases between. This CDR3 comprises 14 residues. CDR3 protein: CASSDRGGADTQYF. CDR3 coding DNA: TGTGCCAGCAGTGACAGGGGGGGAGCAGATACGCAGTATTTT.

V and J are TRBV10-3 and TRBJ1-3, with D possibly being TRBD1 (6 bases). V lost 6 bases and J 3 bases, leaving 15 bases between the germline ends. The CDR3 sequence is 15 residues long. CDR1 is ENHRY, CDR2 SYGVKD, per germline. In nucleotides, the CDR3 is TGTGCCATCAGCGATGACAGGATTCTTGGAAACACCATATATTTT. Translation: CAISDDRILGNTIYF.

This clone was counted once. This chain uses TRBV7-9 with TRBJ2-5; D ambiguous. The germline V gene has CDR1 SEHNR and CDR2 FQNEAQ (reference sequence). This CDR3 contains 11 residues. The V and J ends lost 2 bases and 3 bases respectively, with 1 base between them. The CDR3 DNA sequence: TGTGCCAGCAGCTTAAAAGAGACCCAGTACTTC. Translating it yields CASSLKETQYF.

V and J are TRBV9 and TRBJ2-1, with TRBD2 matching 11 bases. From germline, CDR1 is SGDLS and CDR2 YYNGEE. The CDR3 is made up of 15 amino acids. V trimming: 4 bases; J trimming: 4 bases; junction bases outside the gene matches: 4. The CDR3 sequence is CASSSRLAGYNEQFF. The CDR3 bases are TGTGCCAGCAGCAGCCGACTAGCGGGGTACAATGAGCAGTTCTTC. Filled out from reference TRBV9 and TRBJ2-1, the complete variable domain reads DSGVTQTPKHLITATGQRVTLRCSPRSGDLSVYWYQQSLDQGLQFLIQYYNGEERAKGNILERFSAQQFPDLHSELNLSSLELGDSALYFCASSSRLAGYNEQFFGPGTRLTVL.

This clone was seen just once. This rearrangement joins TRBV7-8 to TRBJ1-5; D is uncertain. The CDR3 covers 12 residues. Trimming removed 3 bases from V and 4 bases from J, with 4 bases in between. Germline CDR1 is SGHVS and CDR2 is FQNEAQ. CDR3 nucleotide sequence: TGTGCCAGCAGCTTTGGGAATCAGCCCCAGCATTTT. Translated: CASSFGNQPQHF.